This T cell receptor beta chain originates from a study of CXCR3-negative and CXCR3-positive naive CD8 T cells. Study-wide results and caveats: Naive CXCR3-positive cells had TRB CDR3s more hydrophobic than those of CXCR3-negative naive cells. The majority of assays used fresh PBMCs, and CXCR3 expression partially decreased after cryopreservation.

Notes on this clonotype: Its antigen is currently unknown.

In preparing the TRB cDNA libraries, 5' RACE with UMI labels was used. TCRdb reanalyzed the 5' RACE reads and collapses them to one entry per CDR3 protein, without DNA. This sample carries approximately 98,000 distinct CDR3 sequences, with about 1% going to the ten biggest clones. The germline CDR1 and CDR2 sequences are SEHNR and FQNEAQ (reference sequence). This CDR3 spans 19 amino acids. Naive cells were sorted as CD45RO-, CCR7+, CD27+ and CD95-. The V call is TRBV7-9, the J call TRBJ2-7; as DNA is missing, the TRBD2 call by TCRdb cannot be tested. This receptor was identified in a human donor in good health. Some clones in this sample may be carry-over from other donors' samples. Material: naive CXCR3+ CD8+ T cells from blood. Sample subset: CD45RO-CCR7+CD27+CD95- naive CD8+ T cells expressing CXCR3 (TNR3+). CDR3 amino acids: CAGSQTGTSGDRPYVEQYF.